This T cell receptor beta chain stems from a study of cytomegalovirus exposure and HLA in healthy donors. Study overall: An earlier analysis identified 100 million to 130 million unique TCR beta sequences in about 200 million T cells.

This clone was found a few times. Its cognate antigen is unknown. PCR amplification relied on 60 Vbeta primers (plus 13 Jbeta primers). Method: immunoSEQ multiplex PCR; TCRdb's copy keeps in-frame clones and lacks some. The repertoire has 150,000 to 200,000 clones, around 84% of them found once; the top ten carry about 1.7%. Study-level findings and limits: It was reported that TCR beta sequences correctly inferred the HLA-A and HLA-B alleles for most subjects. One later analysis reportedly identified an Asian-associated ancestry cluster that showed fewer N-insertions than the approximately 670-donor mean. Relative to equally common others, HLA-associated TCR beta chains showed greater clonal expansion in a later analysis.

V gave up 6 bases and J gave up 5 bases, with 11 bases separating them. The germline CDR1 and CDR2 sequences are KGHSH and LQKENI. The CDR3 sequence is 13 residues long. The material sequenced was PBMCs. The J gene is TRBJ1-5, the V gene TRBV18; D may be TRBD1 (6 bases). The clonotype was recovered from a woman between 18 and 29 years old in good health and CMV-seronegative. The CDR3 reads CASSTGRDQPQHF. The CDR3 region has the DNA TGTGCCAGCTCTACAGGGAGGGATCAGCCCCAGCATTTT.